These 16 T cell receptor beta chains were sequenced from one sample in a study of blood T cell repertoires in COVID-19. Profiling relied on immunoSEQ multiplex PCR, and the TCRdb table lists in-frame clones only, not all of them. The data show 130,000 to 150,000 clones, 80% to 85% seen once. Sequencing was performed on peripheral blood. The receptors were sampled from a human donor in a cohort sampled during active COVID-19.

This sequence joins TRBV7-9 and TRBJ2-7; TRBD1 is a possible D gene (6 bases). Trimming pared 5 bases from V and 1 base from J, leaving 9 bases between. The CDR3 totals 13 residues. Germline assignment: CDR1 SEHNR and CDR2 FQNEAQ (reference sequence). The CDR3 DNA is TGTGCCAGCAGCCCCGGGACATCCTACGAGCAGTACTTC. Protein: CASSPGTSYEQYF.

The DNA for the CDR3 is TGTGCCATCTCCTCGCGAATCGGGGAAGGCAATCAGCCCCAGCATTTT. Translated, it gives CAISSRIGEGNQPQHF. V is TRBV10-3 and J is TRBJ1-5; D is unclear. Germline assignment: CDR1 ENHRY and CDR2 SYGVKD. V was cut by 8 bases and J by 2 bases, with 19 bases left in between. The length of the CDR3 is 16 residues.

V usage is TRBV3-1 (or the pseudogene TRBV3-2) and J usage is TRBJ1-6, with D unclear. V was shortened by 3 bases and J by 9 bases, with 18 bases between the two germline ends. CDR3 size: 16 residues. Per the germline V gene, CDR1 is LGHDT and CDR2 is YNNKEL (reference sequence). This chain's CDR3 is CASSHLLRTGSSPLHF. The CDR3 bases are TGTGCCAGCAGCCACCTACTCCGGACCGGGAGTTCACCCCTCCACTTT.

The chain links TRBV19 to TRBJ2-2, with 12 bases aligning to TRBD2. Trimming took 7 bases from V and 6 from J; bases not matched to a gene: 9. In germline, CDR1 is LNHDA, CDR2 SQIVND (reference sequence). This CDR3 has 16 residues. The CDR3 sequence: CASTRASGGVAGELFF. The CDR3 DNA reads as TGTGCCAGTACCAGGGCTAGCGGGGGGGTGGCCGGGGAGCTGTTTTTT.

This clone was detected a few times. The V gene is TRBV7-2, the J gene TRBJ1-5; a possible D gene is TRBD1 (6 bases). The CDR3 has 15 residues. Germline V CDR1 and CDR2: SGHTA, FQGNSA. The ends were cut back, 5 bases at V and 0 bases at J, with 11 bases in the middle. CDR3 loop: CASSGQSYSNQPQHF. The CDR3, as DNA: TGTGCCAGCAGCGGACAGAGCTATAGCAATCAGCCCCAGCATTTT.

V gene TRBV11-3 combines with J gene TRBJ1-1, with D perhaps TRBD1 (5 bases). V gave up 0 bases and J gave up 5 bases, with 16 bases separating them. Germline-derived CDR1 and CDR2 are SGHNT and YENEEA. The CDR3 totals 16 residues. The CDR3 sequence is CASSLDLRVHGTEAFF. The DNA of the CDR3 is TGTGCCAGCAGCTTAGACCTCAGGGTGCATGGAACTGAAGCTTTCTTT.

The chain employs TRBV25-1 and TRBJ2-6; no clear D gene. Deletions cut 5 bases from V and 0 bases from J, with 14 bases between. The CDR3 spans 17 residues. Germline assignment: CDR1 MGHDK and CDR2 SYGVNS. The CDR3 loop reads CASSPYKRISGANVLTF. The CDR3 bases are TGTGCCAGCAGTCCCTATAAGAGGATCTCTGGGGCCAACGTCCTGACTTTC.

The chain combines TRBV10-2 with TRBJ2-1; D is uncertain. The CDR3 has 11 residues. The germline V gene has CDR1 WSHSY and CDR2 SAAADI. Trimming stripped 5 bases from V and 8 bases from J, with 7 bases between. The CDR3 coding sequence is TGCGCCAGCAGTTCCCCGGATGAGCAGTTCTTC. Translated: CASSSPDEQFF.

The chain recombines TRBV9 with TRBJ2-3; D uncertain. From germline, CDR1 is SGDLS and CDR2 YYNGEE. CDR3 size: 15 residues. Trimming cost V 4 bases and J 0 bases, with 12 bases left between them. CDR3 sequence reads: CASSFTTHSTDTQYF. CDR3 DNA sequence: TGTGCCAGCAGCTTTACTACCCATAGCACAGATACGCAGTATTTT. Using reference TRBV9 and TRBJ2-3 for the parts outside the CDR3, the full variable domain is DSGVTQTPKHLITATGQRVTLRCSPRSGDLSVYWYQQSLDQGLQFLIQYYNGEERAKGNILERFSAQQFPDLHSELNLSSLELGDSALYFCASSFTTHSTDTQYFGPGTRLTVL.

This clone was recorded only once. J is TRBJ2-7 and V is TRBV5-1; TRBD2 agrees at 16 bases. The CDR3 has 17 residues. J was trimmed by 2 bases and V by 4 bases; bases with no gene match: 6. Germline values: CDR1 SGHRS, CDR2 YFSETQ. Here the CDR3 reads CASSRGLAGGPTYEQYF. In DNA, the CDR3 is TGCGCCAGCAGCCGGGGACTAGCGGGGGGGCCGACCTACGAGCAGTACTTC. Full variable domain (remainder filled in from reference TRBV5-1 and TRBJ2-7): KAGVTQTPRYLIKTRGQQVTLSCSPISGHRSVSWYQQTPGQGLQFLFEYFSETQRNKGNFPGRFSGRQFSNSRSEMNVSTLELGDSALYLCASSRGLAGGPTYEQYFGPGTRLTVT.

V is TRBV30 and J is TRBJ1-5, with 8 positions matching TRBD1. V shed 3 bases, J shed 2 bases, and the junction held 6 bases outside the gene matches. The CDR3 sequence is 15 residues long. Looked up from germline, CDR1 is GTSNPN and CDR2 is SVGIG (reference sequence). As DNA, the CDR3 is TGTGCCTGGAGCGCGGACAGGGCGCGCAATCAGCCCCAGCATTTT. The encoded protein is CAWSADRARNQPQHF.

This chain links TRBV30 with TRBJ1-1; TRBD1 is a possible D gene (5 bases). The CDR3 spans 11 residues. V was trimmed by 4 bases and J by 6 bases, leaving 9 bases between them. CDR1 and CDR2 from the germline V gene are GTSNPN and SVGIG (reference sequence). As DNA, the CDR3 is TGTGCCTGGACCAGGGTGGCTGAAGCTTTCTTT. This codes for CAWTRVAEAFF.

This clone was observed a few times. The rearrangement joins TRBV7-2 to TRBJ1-2; TRBD1 is a possible D gene (6 bases). Trimming took off 5 bases at V and 1 base at J, with 11 bases between the two ends. The CDR3 totals 14 residues. Looked up from germline, CDR1 is SGHTA and CDR2 is FQGNSA. CDR3 DNA: TGTGCCAGCAGCCGGACAGACCTTAACTATGGCTACACCTTC. Protein: CASSRTDLNYGYTF. The whole variable domain, remainder taken from reference TRBV7-2 and TRBJ1-2, is GAGVSQSPSNKVTEKGKDVELRCDPISGHTALYWYRQSLGQGLEFLIYFQGNSAPDKSGLPSDRFSAERTGGSVSTLTIQRTQQEDSAVYLCASSRTDLNYGYTFGSGTRLTVV.

In nucleotides, the CDR3 is TGTGCCAGCAGCTTAATGACAAACTATGGCTACACCTTC. Encoded protein: CASSLMTNYGYTF. This chain uses TRBV5-6 with TRBJ1-2; no definite D call. Germline CDR1 reads SGHDT; CDR2 reads YYEEEE. This CDR3 has 13 amino acids. V dropped 2 bases and J dropped 2 bases, with 7 bases sitting between them.

The chain employs TRBV18 and TRBJ2-4, with D hard to call. This CDR3 is built from 13 residues. The V and J ends lost 2 bases and 4 bases respectively, with 6 bases between them. Per germline, CDR1 KGHSH and CDR2 LQKENI. The CDR3 protein is CASSPSEKNIQYF. The CDR3 bases are TGTGCCAGCTCACCATCAGAAAAAAACATTCAGTACTTC.

V gene TRBV7-2 combines with J gene TRBJ1-2; no firm D call. The CDR3 has 18 amino acids. Deletions cut 0 bases from V and 4 bases from J, with 21 bases between. The germline gives CDR1 SGHTA, CDR2 FQGNSA. The CDR3 bases are TGTGCCAGCAGCTTAGCGTCAGACGGCTACCCAGGCTTCTATGGCTACACCTTC. As protein: CASSLASDGYPGFYGYTF.